The present T cell receptor (beta chain) was sequenced within a study of blood T cell repertoires in COVID-19 (dated by TCRdb to about 2020). Background on the whole study: Samples covering the acute and convalescent phases of COVID-19 were provided by collaborators in the United States, Italy and Spain. The prospective study material was composed of cDNA or gDNA derived from T cells, B-cell-depleted T cells, or PBMCs. The dataset comprised deeply sampled blood TCRbeta repertoires from subjects exposed to, actively infected with, or recovered from COVID-19. The repertoires were made available in a free public database intended to serve as a resource for research on the immune response to SARS-CoV-2. Samples came from the ongoing ImmuneRACE study (first 160 participants) plus 1,254 subjects from 6 global collaborators. A de-identified subject ID, COVID-19 status, age in years and sex were almost always included in the sample metadata. Where available, HLA class I and class II types were taken from metadata supplied by the sample provider and were not determined by assay-based typing. Overall results and qualifications from the work: Clinical and demographic metadata were provided uncurated, with the amount varying by source and participant.

Of note for this clone: The antigen this receptor binds is unknown. There are no base qualities to consult, and no much larger clone falls within one base.

The germline V gene (reference sequence) provides CDR1 LGHDT and CDR2 YNNKEL. V sheds 0 bases and J sheds 4 bases, leaving 10 bases between their ends. Including the terminal cysteine and phenylalanine, the CDR3 comprises 15 residues. Only CDR3 DNA remains: 45 bases, in frame from the first base. In Seattle, one collaborating source enrolled patients while the infection was active and tracked those patients longitudinally over the course of disease. Whole blood was collected in K2EDTA tubes by collaborating institutions according to the institutions' own protocols. For TCRbeta analysis, collaborators shipped samples as frozen whole blood, isolated PBMCs, or DNA extracted from either of those sample types. TCRbeta CDR3 regions were amplified from genomic DNA using the immunoSEQ Assay, a bias-controlled multiplex PCR. The paper's processing steps were these. Nucleated cell counts per sample were estimated from amplification of reference gene primers within the assay. To quantify the absolute abundance of each unique TCRbeta CDR3 rearrangement, sequence reads were collapsed and filtered. Productive Simpson clonality was computed per sample as the square root of Simpson's diversity index over productive rearrangements. This immuneACCESS table, as held by TCRdb, lists in-frame sequences with V and J called but not all clones. Of the missing ones, under half trace to an unresolved V gene in checked studies; the others have no known cause. For V, J and clone size, that table is used; D and trimming come from the DNA. For this sample the table gives about 170,000 clones, of which around four fifths were detected only once. The ten largest clones capture less than 3.5% of the sample.

Input material: peripheral blood. The chain was built from TRBV3-1 (or the pseudogene TRBV3-2) and TRBJ2-1; possibly the D gene is TRBD1, per 5 matching bases. The receptor was isolated from a woman of 80 years or more with COVID-19, enrolled during active disease. The DNA sequence is TGTGCCAGCAGCCAAGATGGGGCGGTTTACAATGAGCAGTTCTTC. Translated, this is CASSQDGAVYNEQFF.